This is a list of T cell receptor beta chains from one sample in a study of vaccination effects on CD4 cells after COVID-19. These receptors' targets are unknown. Clones were sequenced by immunoSEQ multiplex PCR, and TCRdb holds only the in-frame ones, with some missing. The sample has around 46,000 clones; around 74% are singletons. The specimen was CD4+ T cells from PBMCs cultured with HCoV-OC43 spike peptides, collected after COVID-19 vaccination. All receptors derive from a human donor who received a COVID-19 vaccine. CDR3s include the opening cysteine and the closing phenylalanine or tryptophan. The order of the fields is CDR3 protein, V gene, J gene.

CDR3aa: CASSLGVLYNEQFF
v_gene: TRBV11-2
j_gene: TRBJ2-1

CDR3aa: CARVTTGTEETQYF
v_gene: TRBV5-1
j_gene: TRBJ2-5

CDR3aa: CASSEVRGSNQPQHF
v_gene: TRBV2
j_gene: TRBJ1-5

CDR3aa: CASSSTRGWNSPLHF
v_gene: TRBV27
j_gene: TRBJ1-6

CDR3aa: CASSWGAGQSYEQYF
v_gene: TRBV5-8
j_gene: TRBJ2-7

CDR3aa: CASSPEGGREETQYF
v_gene: TRBV5-8
j_gene: TRBJ2-5

CDR3aa: CASTKRFRGGHTGELFF
v_gene: TRBV19
j_gene: TRBJ2-2

CDR3aa: CASSLGTGWGYTF
v_gene: TRBV12-3/TRBV12-4
j_gene: TRBJ1-2

CDR3aa: CASSQVFGEKQFF
v_gene: TRBV4-1
j_gene: TRBJ2-1

CDR3aa: CAIRESTGGNEQFF
v_gene: TRBV10-3
j_gene: TRBJ2-1

CDR3aa: CASSGPTVSSYNEQFF
v_gene: TRBV10-1
j_gene: TRBJ2-1

CDR3aa: CASSSQSSSGRHGEQFF
v_gene: TRBV7-9
j_gene: TRBJ2-1

CDR3aa: CASSDSPGTYSNEQFF
v_gene: TRBV6-4
j_gene: TRBJ2-1

CDR3aa: CASSLPVILLGLAYTEAFF
v_gene: TRBV11-2
j_gene: TRBJ1-1

CDR3aa: CASSQGLAQETQYF
v_gene: TRBV7-9
j_gene: TRBJ2-5

CDR3aa: CASSQGNNNQPQHF
v_gene: TRBV3-1/TRBV3-2
j_gene: TRBJ1-5

CDR3aa: CASSPPQRIEAFF
v_gene: TRBV18
j_gene: TRBJ1-1

CDR3aa: CASSGIGPAETQYF
v_gene: TRBV7-9
j_gene: TRBJ2-5

CDR3aa: CASSLDPSGYNEQFF
v_gene: TRBV11-3
j_gene: TRBJ2-1

CDR3aa: CASRAAGVRSNQPQHF
v_gene: TRBV5-5
j_gene: TRBJ1-5

CDR3aa: CASSPTTDTQYF
v_gene: TRBV18
j_gene: TRBJ2-3

CDR3aa: CATGADSGNTIYF
v_gene: TRBV6-5
j_gene: TRBJ1-3

CDR3aa: CASRVGVNTEAFF
v_gene: TRBV12-3/TRBV12-4
j_gene: TRBJ1-1

CDR3aa: CASSLDFSQPQHF
v_gene: TRBV7-2
j_gene: TRBJ1-5

CDR3aa: CAIRGTGQGYEQYF
v_gene: TRBV10-3
j_gene: TRBJ2-7

CDR3aa: CASSVAGSRGGPLVNEQFF
v_gene: TRBV9
j_gene: TRBJ2-1

CDR3aa: CASGLVLSRSYEQYF
v_gene: TRBV12-5
j_gene: TRBJ2-7

CDR3aa: CASSLVRGAADTQYF
v_gene: TRBV5-1
j_gene: TRBJ2-3

CDR3aa: CAISELSQGYEQYF
v_gene: TRBV10-3
j_gene: TRBJ2-7

CDR3aa: CAISETGLYQPQHF
v_gene: TRBV10-3
j_gene: TRBJ1-5

CDR3aa: CASSQEGLAGQRLNEQFF
v_gene: TRBV14
j_gene: TRBJ2-1

CDR3aa: CASSLWEGTEAFF
v_gene: TRBV7-9
j_gene: TRBJ1-1

CDR3aa: CANSRPGQGGEQYF
v_gene: TRBV28
j_gene: TRBJ2-7

CDR3aa: CASSPPGGGNQPQHF
v_gene: TRBV18
j_gene: TRBJ1-5

CDR3aa: CASSPTASTDTQYF
v_gene: TRBV5-4
j_gene: TRBJ2-3

CDR3aa: CASSQGRGETQYF
v_gene: TRBV4-1
j_gene: TRBJ2-5

CDR3aa: CASSLGAGETEAFF
v_gene: TRBV5-1
j_gene: TRBJ1-1

CDR3aa: CASSLLSGDTEAFF
v_gene: TRBV7-9
j_gene: TRBJ1-1

CDR3aa: CASSLVGRGANVLTF
v_gene: TRBV7-8
j_gene: TRBJ2-6

CDR3aa: CASSQSRREEGQETQYF
v_gene: TRBV23-1
j_gene: TRBJ2-5

CDR3aa: CASSAGQGYTGELFF
v_gene: TRBV5-8
j_gene: TRBJ2-2

CDR3aa: CASSLAGMAQYF
v_gene: TRBV5-4
j_gene: TRBJ2-3

CDR3aa: CASTTESSYEQYF
v_gene: TRBV5-5
j_gene: TRBJ2-7

CDR3aa: CASSESRGPGETQYF
v_gene: TRBV10-2
j_gene: TRBJ2-5

CDR3aa: CASSPDRGVNTEAFF
v_gene: TRBV5-8
j_gene: TRBJ1-1

CDR3aa: CASSDVEKLFF
v_gene: TRBV2
j_gene: TRBJ1-4

CDR3aa: CASRGQPIGEQYF
v_gene: TRBV2
j_gene: TRBJ2-7

CDR3aa: CASSLASGGGETQYF
v_gene: TRBV7-8
j_gene: TRBJ2-5

CDR3aa: CASSWAGAATEAFF
v_gene: TRBV19
j_gene: TRBJ1-1

CDR3aa: CASSLEDRGHQPQHF
v_gene: TRBV7-6
j_gene: TRBJ1-5

CDR3aa: CASSPGQFNEKLFF
v_gene: TRBV5-4
j_gene: TRBJ1-4

CDR3aa: CAISESGTANTEAFF
v_gene: TRBV10-3
j_gene: TRBJ1-1

CDR3aa: CASTSGYPTYGYTF
v_gene: TRBV7-2
j_gene: TRBJ1-2

CDR3aa: CASSIQAAGANVLTF
v_gene: TRBV5-4
j_gene: TRBJ2-6